The clone carrying this T cell receptor beta chain was seen at least ten times. Its matching antigen is unknown. Beta-chain TCR CDR3 regions were amplified from RNA transcripts. After a first-round RT-PCR with HTBI primers, a second-round multiplex PCR was run. TCRdb processed the multiplex PCR reads anew with MiXCR; each CDR3 protein has one entry. The data show roughly 160,000 distinct CDR3 sequences, 39% seen once. The CDR3 totals 13 residues. V was pared by 1 base and J by 7 bases, with 10 bases between. The data are from a study of Graves' ophthalmopathy and Graves' hyperthyroidism. Ophthalmopathy cases showed moderate-to-severe activity, scoring CAS ≥3 and NOSPECS ≥4, with duration under 3 months. The study's findings and limits: In blood appeared most of the expanded thyroid clonotypes whose frequency exceeded 0.001. With a specificity of around 77% and a sensitivity of 70% to 71%, the model predicted ophthalmopathy progression.

The chain has TRBV12-3 or TRBV12-4 and TRBJ1-1; TRBD1 is a possible D gene (6 bases). This TCR came from a man younger than 45 with Graves' ophthalmopathy. Sequenced material: peripheral blood. The CDR3 DNA is TGTGCCAGCAGTTTAGGGATAGGGGGTGAAGCTTTCTTT. The encoded protein is CASSLGIGGEAFF.